These 9 T cell receptor beta chains originate from one sample sequenced in a study of radiation and T cells in renal cell carcinoma. As to time point: blood 4 weeks post-SBRT, at nephrectomy. The treatment here: 15 Gy SBRT to primary tumor, nephrectomy 4 weeks later. Here immunoSEQ multiplex PCR was the method, and the copy in TCRdb shows in-frame clones only, minus some. This sample yields over 85,000 clones, of which around four fifths are seen a single time; 9.4% belongs to the top ten. The source material was blood, sampled from a patient whose treatment included radiotherapy and nephrectomy. These receptors all stem from a man aged 50 or older with renal cell carcinoma.

This clone was seen a handful of times. This sequence joins TRBV30 and TRBJ2-1; 9 bases line up with TRBD2. The germline V gene has CDR1 GTSNPN and CDR2 SVGIG (reference sequence). The CDR3 has 16 residues. V lost 2 bases and J lost 0; bases outside the gene matches: 5. The CDR3 DNA is TGTGCCTGGAGTACTCCGGGACTAGCCTCCTACAATGAGCAGTTCTTC. Protein: CAWSTPGLASYNEQFF.

This clone has a handful of counts. The V and J genes are TRBV5-1 and TRBJ2-3; 8 bases match TRBD2. The CDR3 sequence is 14 residues long. Unmatched junction bases numbered 1, after V lost 0 bases and J lost 4 bases. Germline CDR1 SGHRS, CDR2 YFSETQ. CDR3 protein: CASSLEAGADTQYF. Written as DNA, the CDR3 is TGCGCCAGCAGCTTGGAAGCGGGAGCAGATACGCAGTATTTT. The full variable domain, rest sourced from reference TRBV5-1 and TRBJ2-3, is KAGVTQTPRYLIKTRGQQVTLSCSPISGHRSVSWYQQTPGQGLQFLFEYFSETQRNKGNFPGRFSGRQFSNSRSEMNVSTLELGDSALYLCASSLEAGADTQYFGPGTRLTVL.

This clone has only one observation. V is TRBV7-9 and J is TRBJ1-2; possibly TRBD1 for D (6 bases). Per germline, CDR1 SEHNR and CDR2 FQNEAQ (reference sequence). The CDR3 has 13 amino acids. Trimming removed 2 bases at V and 8 bases at J, with 12 bases between. DNA for the CDR3: TGTGCCAGCAGCTTAACCCAGGGGTTCGGCTACACCTTC. Translation: CASSLTQGFGYTF.

V gene TRBV5-8 combines with J gene TRBJ2-7; maybe TRBD2 (7 bases). V was shortened by 4 bases and J by 0 bases, with 20 bases between the two germline ends. From germline, CDR1 is SGHTS and CDR2 YDEGEE. This CDR3 has 17 amino acids. CDR3 residues: CASSPPRGRKSSYEQYF. CDR3 in DNA: TGTGCCAGCAGCCCCCCGCGGGGGCGGAAAAGCTCCTACGAGCAGTACTTC.

This chain joins TRBV5-1 and TRBJ1-3; D is unclear. V was cut by 2 bases and J by 3 bases, with 9 bases left in between. CDR1 and CDR2 from the germline V gene are SGHRS and YFSETQ. The CDR3 is 14 amino acids. Here the CDR3 reads CASSFLGGGNTIYF. CDR3 sequence (DNA): TGCGCCAGCAGCTTTCTAGGAGGTGGAAACACCATATATTTT.

The chain combines TRBV5-1 with TRBJ1-1; D ambiguous. Germline V gene lookup returns CDR1 SGHRS and CDR2 YFSETQ. The CDR3 is made up of 15 amino acids. Trimming removed 0 bases from V and 2 bases from J, with 11 bases in between. This chain's CDR3 is CASSLVPGLNTEAFF. For the CDR3, the DNA is TGCGCCAGCAGCTTGGTACCAGGCCTAAACACTGAAGCTTTCTTT.

The chain is built from TRBV9 and TRBJ1-3; the D gene is possibly TRBD1 (6 bases). Germline V gene lookup returns CDR1 SGDLS and CDR2 YYNGEE. The CDR3 runs to 13 residues. V was pared by 5 bases and J by 4 bases, with 10 bases between. CDR3 DNA sequence: TGTGCCAGCAGAGAAACAGGGGGAAACACCATATATTTT. Encoded protein: CASRETGGNTIYF.

The V call is TRBV5-1, the J call TRBJ2-5; no reliable D call. The germline CDR1 and CDR2 sequences are SGHRS and YFSETQ. This CDR3 contains 15 residues. Trimming removed 4 bases at V and 5 bases at J, with 18 bases between. The CDR3 loop is CASSPTPFEGETQYF. CDR3 in DNA: TGCGCCAGCAGCCCGACCCCCTTTGAAGGGGAGACCCAGTACTTC.

This clone was seen a few times. The chain recombines TRBV19 with TRBJ1-1, with D possibly matching TRBD1 (6 bases). In germline, CDR1 is LNHDA, CDR2 SQIVND (reference sequence). Trimming pared 3 bases from V and 8 bases from J, leaving 10 bases between. This CDR3 contains 12 residues. The CDR3 sequence is CASSILRGEAFF. The CDR3, as DNA: TGTGCCAGTAGTATCCTCAGGGGAGAAGCTTTCTTT.